The clone carrying this T cell receptor beta chain qualifies as large. Antigen specificity is unknown. TRBV12-4/TRBJ1-2 clonotypes were amplified with adaptor-ligated barcode primers. One entry per CDR3 protein results from TCRdb running MiXCR on the multiplex PCR reads. The data show some 240 distinct CDR3 sequences, roughly 7% seen once. The length of the CDR3 is 12 residues. Between the trimmed V and J ends, which lost 3 bases and 2 bases, there was a span of 4 bases. Regarding the study as a whole: Tumor Treg TCRs overlapped most with tumor naive CD4+ cells.

V gene TRBV12-3 or TRBV12-4 combines with J gene TRBJ1-2; D unclear. The TCR was taken from a female donor with breast cancer. The material sequenced was naive CD4+ T cells sorted from blood. Noted subset: naive CD4+ T cells, CD4+CD45RA+CD25-. CDR3 nucleotide sequence: TGTGCCAGCAGTTTTGGAAACTATGGCTACACCTTC. Encoded protein: CASSFGNYGYTF.